The subject of this entry is one TCR beta chain. What it recognizes is unknown. The record originates from a study of T-cell memory formation after mild COVID-19. Constant-segment primers were used for 5'RACE, and the resulting TCR alpha and TCR beta cDNA libraries carried sample barcodes and UMIs. TCRdb reprocessed the 5' RACE reads with MiXCR, giving one entry per CDR3 protein. The sample lists around 470,000 distinct CDR3 sequences, about 20% seen once, with roughly 8.4% in the top ten. CDR3 length: 15 amino acids. Study results and limitations: SARS-CoV-2 specificity was not confirmed for second-wave clones peaking on day 37. Contracting CD4+ clones were located mainly in CM and EM, and CD8+ clones in EMRA. The study detected some responding clones in pre-infection memory, suggesting cross-reactive memory joined.

The receptor was isolated from an adult woman who had mild COVID-19 (a few samples of this study predate the infection). Cell type and time point are not known. Input material: PBMCs or a T cell subset sorted from them (not recorded which). The V and J genes are TRBV21-1 and TRBJ2-1; the table assigns TRBD1, which was not confirmed against the DNA. TRBV21-1 is reported as a pseudogene. The CDR3 DNA sequence: TGTGCCAGCAGCAAATACACAGGGTCAAGCAATGAGCAGTTCTTC. It encodes CASSKYTGSSNEQFF.